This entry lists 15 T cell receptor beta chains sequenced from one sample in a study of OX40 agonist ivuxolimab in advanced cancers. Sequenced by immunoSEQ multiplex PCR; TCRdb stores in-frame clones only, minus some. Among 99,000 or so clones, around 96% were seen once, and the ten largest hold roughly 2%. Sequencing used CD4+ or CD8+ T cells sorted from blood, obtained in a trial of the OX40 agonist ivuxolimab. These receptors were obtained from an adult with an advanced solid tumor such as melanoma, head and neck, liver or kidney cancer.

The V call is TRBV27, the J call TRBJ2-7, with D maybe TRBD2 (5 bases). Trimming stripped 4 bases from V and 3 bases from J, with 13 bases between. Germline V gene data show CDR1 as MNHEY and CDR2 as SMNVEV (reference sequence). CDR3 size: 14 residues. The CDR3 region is CASSSPGLLYEQYF. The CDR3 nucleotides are TGTGCCAGCAGTTCTCCGGGATTGCTCTACGAGCAGTACTTC.

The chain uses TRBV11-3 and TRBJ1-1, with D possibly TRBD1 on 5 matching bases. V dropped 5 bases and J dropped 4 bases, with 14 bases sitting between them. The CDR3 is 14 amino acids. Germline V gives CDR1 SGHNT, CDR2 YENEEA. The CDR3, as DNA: TGTGCCAGCAGCAAAAGTGGGGGGACCACTGAAGCTTTCTTT. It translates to CASSKSGGTTEAFF. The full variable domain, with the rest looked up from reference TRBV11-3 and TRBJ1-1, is EAGVVQSPRYKIIEKKQPVAFWCNPISGHNTLYWYLQNLGQGPELLIRYENEEAVDDSQLPKDRFSAERLKGVDSTLKIQPAELGDSAVYLCASSKSGGTTEAFFGQGTRLTVV.

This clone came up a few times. The CDR3 bases are TGTGCCAGCACCCCTTCCGTGGGGCCCGGGGAGCTGTTTTTT. This codes for CASTPSVGPGELFF. The V call is TRBV11-2, the J call TRBJ2-2; tentative D call: TRBD1 (5 bases). V lost 7 bases and J lost 6, with 15 bases in between. CDR1 SGHAT and CDR2 FQNNGV come from the germline V gene. This CDR3 region has 14 residues.

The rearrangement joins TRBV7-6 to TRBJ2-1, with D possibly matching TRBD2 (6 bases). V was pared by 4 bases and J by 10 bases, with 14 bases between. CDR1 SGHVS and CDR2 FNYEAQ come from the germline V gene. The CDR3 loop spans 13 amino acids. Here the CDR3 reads CASSSVGGREQFF. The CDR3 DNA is TGTGCCAGCAGCTCGGTGGGGGGAAGGGAGCAGTTCTTC. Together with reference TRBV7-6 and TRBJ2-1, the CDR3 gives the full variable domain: GAGVSQSPRYKVTKRGQDVALRCDPISGHVSLYWYRQALGQGPEFLTYFNYEAQQDKSGLPNDRFSAERPEGSISTLTIQRTEQRDSAMYRCASSSVGGREQFFGPGTRLTVL.

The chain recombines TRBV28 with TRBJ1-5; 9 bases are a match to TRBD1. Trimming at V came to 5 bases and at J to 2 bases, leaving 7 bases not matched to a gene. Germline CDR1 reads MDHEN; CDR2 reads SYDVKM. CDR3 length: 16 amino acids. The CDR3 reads CASSLLTGGGNQPQHF. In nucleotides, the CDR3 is TGTGCCAGCAGTCTCCTGACAGGGGGTGGCAATCAGCCCCAGCATTTT.

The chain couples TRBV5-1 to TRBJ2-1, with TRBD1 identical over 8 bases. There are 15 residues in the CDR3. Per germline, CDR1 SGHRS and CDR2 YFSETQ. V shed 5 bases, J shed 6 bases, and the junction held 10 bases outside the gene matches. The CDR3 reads CASSFFGTGANEQFF. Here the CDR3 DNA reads TGCGCCAGCAGTTTCTTCGGGACAGGTGCCAATGAGCAGTTCTTC.

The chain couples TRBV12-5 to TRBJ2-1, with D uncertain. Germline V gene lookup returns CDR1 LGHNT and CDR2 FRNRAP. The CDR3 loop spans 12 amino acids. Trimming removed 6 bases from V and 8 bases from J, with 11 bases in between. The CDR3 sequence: CASGRSDYEQFF. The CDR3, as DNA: TGTGCTAGTGGCCGCAGCGATTATGAGCAGTTCTTC.

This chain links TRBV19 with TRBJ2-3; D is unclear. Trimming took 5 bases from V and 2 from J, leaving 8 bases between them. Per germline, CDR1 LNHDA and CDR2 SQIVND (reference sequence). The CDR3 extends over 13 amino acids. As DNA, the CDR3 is TGTGCCAGTAGTGACGTAGACACAGATACGCAGTATTTT. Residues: CASSDVDTDTQYF.

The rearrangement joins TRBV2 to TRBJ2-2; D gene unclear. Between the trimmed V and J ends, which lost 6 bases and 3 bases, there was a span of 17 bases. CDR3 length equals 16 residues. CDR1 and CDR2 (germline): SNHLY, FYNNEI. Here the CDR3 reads CASSPSHTDYTGELFF. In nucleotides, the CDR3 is TGTGCCAGCAGCCCGAGCCACACCGACTACACCGGGGAGCTGTTTTTT.

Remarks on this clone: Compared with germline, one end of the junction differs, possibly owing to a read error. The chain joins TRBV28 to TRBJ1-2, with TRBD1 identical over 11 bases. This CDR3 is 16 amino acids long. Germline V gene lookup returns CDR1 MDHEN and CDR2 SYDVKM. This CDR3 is CASSFQDRGRNDGYTF. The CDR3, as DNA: TGTGCCAGCAGTTTCCAGGACAGGGGGCGTAACGATGGCTACACCTTC.

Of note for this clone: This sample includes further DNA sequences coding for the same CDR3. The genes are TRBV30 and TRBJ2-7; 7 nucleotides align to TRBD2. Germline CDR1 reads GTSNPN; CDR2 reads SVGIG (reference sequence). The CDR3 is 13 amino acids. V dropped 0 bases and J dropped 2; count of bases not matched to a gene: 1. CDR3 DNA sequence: TGTGCCTGGAGTGTGGGAGGGGCCTACGAGCAGTACTTC. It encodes CAWSVGGAYEQYF.

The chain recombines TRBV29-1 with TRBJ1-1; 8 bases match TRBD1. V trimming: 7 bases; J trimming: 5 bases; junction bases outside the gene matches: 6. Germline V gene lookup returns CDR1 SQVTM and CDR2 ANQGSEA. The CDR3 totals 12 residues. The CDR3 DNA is TGCAGCGCCCAGGGGGCGAGAACTGAAGCTTTCTTT. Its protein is CSAQGARTEAFF. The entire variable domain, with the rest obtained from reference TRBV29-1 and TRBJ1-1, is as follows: SAVISQKPSRDICQRGTSLTIQCQVDSQVTMMFWYRQQPGQSLTLIATANQGSEATYESGFVIDKFPISRPNLTFSTLTVSNMSPEDSSIYLCSAQGARTEAFFGQGTRLTVV.

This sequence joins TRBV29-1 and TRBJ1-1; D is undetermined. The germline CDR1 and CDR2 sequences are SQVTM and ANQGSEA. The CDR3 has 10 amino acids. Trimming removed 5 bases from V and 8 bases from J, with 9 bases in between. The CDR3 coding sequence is TGCAGCGTTCGGCAGGCCGAAGCTTTCTTT. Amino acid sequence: CSVRQAEAFF.

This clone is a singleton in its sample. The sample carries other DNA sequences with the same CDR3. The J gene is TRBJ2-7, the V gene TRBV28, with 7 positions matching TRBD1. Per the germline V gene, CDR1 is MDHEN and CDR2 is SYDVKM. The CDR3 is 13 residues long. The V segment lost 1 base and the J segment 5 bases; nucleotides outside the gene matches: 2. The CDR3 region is CASSLLGGDEQYF. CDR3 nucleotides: TGTGCCAGCAGTTTATTAGGGGGCGACGAGCAGTACTTC. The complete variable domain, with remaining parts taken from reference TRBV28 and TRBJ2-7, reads DVKVTQSSRYLVKRTGEKVFLECVQDMDHENMFWYRQDPGLGLRLIYFSYDVKMKEKGDIPEGYSVSREKKERFSLILESASTNQTSMYLCASSLLGGDEQYFGPGTRLTVT.

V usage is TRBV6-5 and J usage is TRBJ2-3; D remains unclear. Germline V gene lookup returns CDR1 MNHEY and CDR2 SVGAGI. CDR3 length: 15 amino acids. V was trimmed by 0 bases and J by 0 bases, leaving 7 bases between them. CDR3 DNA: TGTGCCAGCAGTTACTCCGGCAGTAGCACAGATACGCAGTATTTT. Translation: CASSYSGSSTDTQYF.